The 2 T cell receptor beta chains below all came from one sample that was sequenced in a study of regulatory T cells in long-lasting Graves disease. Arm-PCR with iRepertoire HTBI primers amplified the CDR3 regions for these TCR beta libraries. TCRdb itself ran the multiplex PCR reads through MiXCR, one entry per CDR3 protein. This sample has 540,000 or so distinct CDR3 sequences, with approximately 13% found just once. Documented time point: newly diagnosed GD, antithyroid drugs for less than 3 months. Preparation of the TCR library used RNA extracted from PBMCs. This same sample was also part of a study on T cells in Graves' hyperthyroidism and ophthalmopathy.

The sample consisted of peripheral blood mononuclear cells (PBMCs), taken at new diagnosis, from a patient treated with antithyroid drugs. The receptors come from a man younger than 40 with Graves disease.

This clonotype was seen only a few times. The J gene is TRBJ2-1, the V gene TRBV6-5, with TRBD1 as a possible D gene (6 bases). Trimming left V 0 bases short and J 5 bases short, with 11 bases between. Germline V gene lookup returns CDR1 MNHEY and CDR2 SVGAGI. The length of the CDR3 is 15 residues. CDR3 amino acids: CASSYSPGQNNEQFF. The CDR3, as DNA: TGTGCCAGCAGTTACTCGCCGGGACAAAACAATGAGCAGTTCTTC.

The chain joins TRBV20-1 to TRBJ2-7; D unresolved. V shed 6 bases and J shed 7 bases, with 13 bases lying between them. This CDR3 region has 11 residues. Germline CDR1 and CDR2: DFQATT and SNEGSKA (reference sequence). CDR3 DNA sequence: TGCAGTGCCAAATTACTGCGGGAGCAGTACTTC. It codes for CSAKLLREQYF.